Below are 27 T cell receptor beta chains sequenced from a single sample in a study of T cells after yellow fever vaccination. TCRdb re-called the 5' RACE reads through MiXCR, storing one row per CDR3 protein. Here the sample spans roughly 240,000 distinct CDR3 sequences, roughly 6.8% being singletons. The material was CD4+ T cells sorted from PBMCs, obtained on the day of the yellow fever booster vaccination. The origin of the receptors is a young man who received the YFV17D yellow fever vaccine.

This clonotype was seen a handful of times. The chain uses TRBV20-1 and TRBJ2-5, with D possibly TRBD1 on 6 matching bases. CDR3 length equals 11 residues. The V and J ends lost 7 bases and 5 bases respectively, with 11 bases between them. CDR1 and CDR2 (germline): DFQATT, SNEGSKA (reference sequence). The CDR3 sequence is CSVDSYETQYF. The CDR3 DNA follows: TGCAGTGTGGACAGTTACGAGACCCAGTACTTC.

This chain joins TRBV5-8 and TRBJ1-5, with D perhaps TRBD1 (6 bases). Germline CDR1 reads SGHTS; CDR2 reads YDEGEE. This CDR3 comprises 16 residues. Trimming took off 5 bases at V and 2 bases at J, with 17 bases between the two ends. CDR3 sequence reads: CASSRWGGVGNQPQHF. The CDR3 DNA sequence: TGTGCCAGCAGTCGGTGGGGGGGCGTGGGCAATCAGCCCCAGCATTTT.

This clonotype was recorded many times. The CDR3 nucleotides are TGTGCCAGCAGCCGCCGAGGGGTGATGGACACAGATACGCAGTATTTT. It is translated as CASSRRGVMDTDTQYF. The genes are TRBV12-3 or TRBV12-4 and TRBJ2-3; D might be TRBD1 or TRBD2, each matching 5 bases. Deletions cut 6 bases from V and 2 bases from J, with 18 bases between. This CDR3 region has 16 residues.

The gene calls are TRBV27 and TRBJ2-7; the D gene is possibly TRBD1 (5 bases). Germline assignment: CDR1 MNHEY and CDR2 SMNVEV (reference sequence). This CDR3 comprises 13 residues. Trimming removed 3 bases from V and 6 bases from J, with 12 bases in between. The CDR3 DNA follows: TGTGCCAGCAGTTTTGCCCCTAGGGGCGAGCAGTACTTC. Its translation: CASSFAPRGEQYF.

The table lists this clonotype with a few counts. The V and J genes are TRBV7-8 and TRBJ1-5, with 7 bases identical to TRBD1. This CDR3 is 12 amino acids long. From germline, CDR1 is SGHVS and CDR2 FQNEAQ. After removal of 0 bases from V and 15 bases from J, the junction contained 5 bases not matched to a gene. The chain's CDR3 is CASSLATGPSHF. In DNA form, the CDR3 reads TGTGCCAGCAGCTTAGCGACAGGGCCCTCGCATTTT.

This clonotype was counted between two and nine times. The chain combines TRBV19 with TRBJ1-1; D not resolved. Trimming pared 8 bases from V and 1 base from J, leaving 17 bases between. This CDR3 has 15 residues. Germline CDR1 reads LNHDA; CDR2 reads SQIVND (reference sequence). The CDR3 bases are TGTGCCAGTTACCAATCTTTTGAGGGGAACACTGAAGCTTTCTTT. Protein sequence: CASYQSFEGNTEAFF.

This clonotype came up many times. The V and J genes are TRBV12-3 or TRBV12-4 and TRBJ2-1; D gene uncertain. Trimming took off 8 bases at V and 0 bases at J, with 8 bases between the two ends. CDR3 length equals 13 residues. CDR3 sequence reads: CASVSGSYNEQFF. The CDR3 nucleotides read TGTGCCAGCGTATCAGGCTCCTACAATGAGCAGTTCTTC.

This clonotype was found many times. This chain uses TRBV3-1 with TRBJ2-7; TRBD2 matches at 9 bases. Per the germline V gene, CDR1 is LGHDT and CDR2 is YNNKEL (reference sequence). The CDR3 is 16 amino acids. The trim removed 2 bases at V and 3 bases at J, leaving 8 bases unmatched. The CDR3 protein is CASSQTQTSGYYEQYF. CDR3 sequence (DNA): TGTGCCAGCAGCCAAACTCAGACTAGCGGATACTACGAGCAGTACTTC.

This clonotype occurred a few times. This rearrangement joins TRBV20-1 to TRBJ2-3; the match to TRBD2 covers 11 bases. V gave up 4 bases and J gave up 3 bases; unmatched junction bases: 24. The CDR3 covers 21 residues. Per germline, CDR1 DFQATT and CDR2 SNEGSKA (reference sequence). CDR3 region: CSATRSGTSGAGIMETDTQYF. The CDR3 DNA follows: TGCAGTGCTACGAGATCCGGGACTAGCGGAGCCGGAATTATGGAAACAGATACGCAGTATTTT.

The chain joins TRBV20-1 to TRBJ1-2, with a weak D call TRBD1 (6 bases). Germline values: CDR1 DFQATT, CDR2 SNEGSKA (reference sequence). The CDR3 totals 15 residues. Trimming took 2 bases from V and 5 from J, leaving 18 bases between them. The CDR3 DNA follows: TGCAGTGCTAGAATGGCTCGGGGGGGCGGTTATGGCTACACCTTC. It translates to CSARMARGGGYGYTF.

The chain uses TRBV29-1 and TRBJ2-7; TRBD1 is a possible D gene (5 bases). The CDR3 has 13 amino acids. The V and J ends lost 3 bases and 5 bases respectively, with 14 bases between them. Germline V gene lookup returns CDR1 SQVTM and CDR2 ANQGSEA. CDR3 sequence reads: CSVEGPLLNEQYF. The CDR3 nucleotides are TGCAGCGTTGAGGGGCCTCTCCTAAACGAGCAGTACTTC.

CDR3 bases: TGCGCCAGCAGCCAAGATTACGGGTTTTTAATCTATAGCAATCAGCCCCAGCATTTT. Translated, it gives CASSQDYGFLIYSNQPQHF. The chain couples TRBV4-3 to TRBJ1-5; D call uncertain. CDR1 is LGHNA and CDR2 is YSLEER in the germline V gene. Trimming left V 0 bases short and J 0 bases short, with 18 bases between. This CDR3 region has 19 residues.

In its sample, this clonotype was seen a few times. The CDR3 is CASSNQLARNEQFF. The CDR3 nucleotides are TGTGCCAGCTCAAACCAGCTAGCGAGGAATGAGCAGTTCTTC. The rearrangement links TRBV6-1 to TRBJ2-1; possible D gene TRBD2, 6 bases. This CDR3 spans 14 amino acids. Trimming cost V 8 bases and J 7 bases, with 18 bases left between them. Looked up from germline, CDR1 is MNHNS and CDR2 is SASEGT.

The chain uses TRBV20-1 and TRBJ2-3, with 9 bases aligning to TRBD1. This CDR3 comprises 15 residues. Per germline, CDR1 DFQATT and CDR2 SNEGSKA (reference sequence). J gave up 0 bases and V 3 bases, and 4 bases lay outside the gene matches. The CDR3 DNA reads as TGCAGTGCTAGGCTTGGGACAGGGAGCACAGATACGCAGTATTTT. This codes for CSARLGTGSTDTQYF.

This clonotype was detected many times. The rearrangement links TRBV5-5 to TRBJ2-1; possibly TRBD2 for D (6 bases). CDR1 SGHKS and CDR2 YYEKEE come from the germline V gene (reference sequence). Trimming removed 1 base at V and 5 bases at J, with 13 bases between. CDR3 length equals 15 residues. As DNA, the CDR3 is TGTGCCAGCAGCTTGTTGGAGGGGTCACACAATGAGCAGTTCTTC. Its protein product is CASSLLEGSHNEQFF.

The chain uses TRBV23-1 and TRBJ1-2, with D possibly TRBD1 on 6 matching bases. TRBV23-1 is identified as an open reading frame with a role that is uncertain. This CDR3 has 12 amino acids. Trimming pared 5 bases from V and 4 bases from J, leaving 8 bases between. In DNA, the CDR3 is TGCGCCAGCAGTAGGACAGTCTATGGCTACACCTTC. Its protein is CASSRTVYGYTF.

The sample holds a few counts of this clonotype. The chain combines TRBV28 with TRBJ1-2; TRBD1 matches at 10 bases. V lost 7 bases and J lost 3; bases outside the gene matches: 5. Germline V CDR1 and CDR2: MDHEN, SYDVKM. The CDR3 is 14 residues long. In nucleotides, the CDR3 is TGTGCCAGCATCCCGGGACAGGGGTACTATGGCTACACCTTC. It is translated as CASIPGQGYYGYTF.

In its sample, this clonotype was seen many times. V is TRBV7-9 and J is TRBJ2-3; TRBD2 agrees at 9 bases. CDR1 and CDR2 (germline): SEHNR, FQNEAQ (reference sequence). The CDR3 has 16 residues. V shed 6 bases, J shed 3 bases, and the junction held 10 bases outside the gene matches. In DNA, the CDR3 is TGTGCCAGCAGTCCGAGAACTAGCGGGCAAACAGATACGCAGTATTTT. This encodes CASSPRTSGQTDTQYF.

This clonotype was observed a handful of times. The V gene is TRBV7-2, the J gene TRBJ2-2; D remains ambiguous. This CDR3 has 15 residues. V lost 5 bases to trimming and J lost 5 bases, with 15 bases between them. Germline CDR1 and CDR2: SGHTA and FQGNSA. CDR3 sequence: CASSPRYLGTGELFF. In nucleotides, the CDR3 is TGTGCCAGCAGCCCCCGTTACCTCGGGACCGGGGAGCTGTTTTTT.

This clonotype was counted many times. The chain recombines TRBV6-2 or TRBV6-3 with TRBJ1-5; D remains unclear. The V end was cut by 6 bases, the J end by 9 bases, with 9 bases between. Germline CDR1 MNHEY, CDR2 SVGEGT. The CDR3 covers 11 residues. The CDR3 region is CASRIVWPQHF. The CDR3 DNA is TGTGCCAGCAGAATCGTTTGGCCCCAGCATTTT.

Note on this clonotype: A junction boundary mismatches the germline segment, possibly from a read error. This chain uses TRBV3-1 with TRBJ2-7, with 11 bases identical to TRBD2. The length of the CDR3 is 15 residues. CDR1 is LGHDT and CDR2 is YNNKEL in the germline V gene (reference sequence). CDR3 in amino acids: CACSLIAGGSLKQYF. The CDR3, as DNA: TGTGCCTGCAGCCTTATAGCGGGAGGGTCTCTGAAGCAGTACTTC.

This clonotype was counted many times. The rearrangement links TRBV27 to TRBJ2-5; D perhaps matches TRBD1 (6 bases). The CDR3 is 13 residues long. Between the trimmed V and J ends, which lost 5 bases and 5 bases, there was a span of 12 bases. The germline gives CDR1 MNHEY, CDR2 SMNVEV (reference sequence). CDR3 bases: TGTGCCAGCAGTCCCGGACAGAGGGAGACCCAGTACTTC. Translation gives CASSPGQRETQYF.

The V call is TRBV7-2, the J call TRBJ2-5, with no clear D. This CDR3 is built from 13 residues. The V gene lost 1 base and the J gene lost 5 bases, with 8 bases spanning the gap. Per germline, CDR1 SGHTA and CDR2 FQGNSA. CDR3 sequence reads: CASSLERHETQYF. The DNA of the CDR3 is TGTGCCAGCAGCTTAGAACGACACGAGACCCAGTACTTC.

The chain uses TRBV9 and TRBJ2-2; no definite D call. Trimming stripped 0 bases from V and 7 bases from J, with 4 bases between. CDR3 size: 12 residues. From germline, CDR1 is SGDLS and CDR2 YYNGEE. DNA for the CDR3: TGTGCCAGCAGCGTAGAAAACGGGGAGCTGTTTTTT. It translates to CASSVENGELFF.

In this sample, this clonotype turned up many times. This rearrangement joins TRBV18 to TRBJ1-5; D remains unclear. The length of the CDR3 is 18 residues. CDR1 is KGHSH and CDR2 is LQKENI in the germline V gene. V was shortened by 2 bases and J by 7 bases, with 24 bases between the two germline ends. The CDR3 DNA reads as TGTGCCAGCTCACCAATCGGCCCTGGGCAGGCCCGGATACAGCCCCAGCATTTT. It translates to CASSPIGPGQARIQPQHF.

Comments on this clonotype: This sequence may be a read error, since a much larger clone differs from it by one base. The genes are TRBV14 and TRBJ2-2, with TRBD2 as a possible D gene (6 bases). The CDR3 is 18 residues long. Trimming left V 0 bases short and J 3 bases short, with 17 bases between. Looked up from germline, CDR1 is SGHDN and CDR2 is FVKESK. The CDR3 region has the DNA TGTGCCAGCAGCCAAGATACGCGGGATGCCTTCCACACCGGGGAGCTGTTTTTT. Its translation: CASSQDTRDAFHTGELFF.

This clonotype was counted a few times. This chain joins TRBV20-1 and TRBJ1-1, with D possibly TRBD1 on 5 matching bases. Germline V gene sequence: CDR1 DFQATT, CDR2 SNEGSKA (reference sequence). Trimming stripped 0 bases from V and 0 bases from J, with 17 bases between. The CDR3 is made up of 17 amino acids. DNA of the CDR3: TGCAGTGCTAGAGATCCGGGGCTGGAGACTATGAACACTGAAGCTTTCTTT. It is translated as CSARDPGLETMNTEAFF.